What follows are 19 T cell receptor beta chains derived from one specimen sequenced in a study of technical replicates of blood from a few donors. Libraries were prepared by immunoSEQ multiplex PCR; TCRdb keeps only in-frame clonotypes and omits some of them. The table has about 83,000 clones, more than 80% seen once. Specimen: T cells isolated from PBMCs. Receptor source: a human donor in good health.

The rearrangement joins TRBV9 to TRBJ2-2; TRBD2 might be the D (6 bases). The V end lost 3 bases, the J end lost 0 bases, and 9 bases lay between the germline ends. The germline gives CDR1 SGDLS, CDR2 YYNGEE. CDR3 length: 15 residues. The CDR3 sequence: CASSARRANTGELFF. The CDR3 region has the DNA TGTGCCAGCAGCGCCCGGAGGGCGAACACCGGGGAGCTGTTTTTT.

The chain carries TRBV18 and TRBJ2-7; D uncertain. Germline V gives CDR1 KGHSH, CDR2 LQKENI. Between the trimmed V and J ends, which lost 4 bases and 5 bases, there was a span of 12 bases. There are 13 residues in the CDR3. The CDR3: CASSRLLQDEQYF. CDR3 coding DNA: TGTGCCAGCTCACGTCTCCTGCAGGACGAGCAGTACTTC.

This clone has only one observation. The CDR3 loop reads CASSLRTSGGETQYF. The CDR3 coding sequence is TGTGCCAGCAGCTTACGGACTAGCGGGGGCGAGACCCAGTACTTC. The rearrangement joins TRBV7-9 to TRBJ2-5; the match to TRBD2 covers 13 bases. J gave up 5 bases and V 2 bases, and 2 bases lay outside the gene matches. The CDR3 is made up of 15 amino acids. Germline CDR1 and CDR2: SEHNR and FQNEAQ (reference sequence).

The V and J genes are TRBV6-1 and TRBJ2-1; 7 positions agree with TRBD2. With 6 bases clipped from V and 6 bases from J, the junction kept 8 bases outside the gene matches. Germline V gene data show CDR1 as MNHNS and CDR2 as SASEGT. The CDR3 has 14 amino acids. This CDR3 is CASRIRLALNEQFF. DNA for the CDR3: TGTGCCAGCAGGATCAGACTAGCTCTCAATGAGCAGTTCTTC.

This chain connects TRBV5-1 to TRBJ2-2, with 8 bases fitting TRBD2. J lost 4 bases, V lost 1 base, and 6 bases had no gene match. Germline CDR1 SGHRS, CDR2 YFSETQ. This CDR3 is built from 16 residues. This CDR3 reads CASSLQSGSPTGELFF. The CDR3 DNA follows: TGCGCCAGCAGCTTGCAAAGCGGGAGCCCCACCGGGGAGCTGTTTTTT.

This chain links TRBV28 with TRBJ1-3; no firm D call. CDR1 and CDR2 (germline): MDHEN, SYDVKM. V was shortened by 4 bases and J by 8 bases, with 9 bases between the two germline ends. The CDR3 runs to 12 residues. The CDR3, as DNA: TGTGCCAGCAGTTCTGCTCGGGACACCATATATTTT. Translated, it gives CASSSARDTIYF.

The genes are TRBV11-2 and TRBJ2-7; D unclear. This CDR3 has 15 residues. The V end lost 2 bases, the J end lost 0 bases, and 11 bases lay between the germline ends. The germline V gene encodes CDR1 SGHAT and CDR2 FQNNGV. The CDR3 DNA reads TGTGCCAGCAGCTTATACCCCTTGAGCTCCTACGAGCAGTACTTC. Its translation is CASSLYPLSSYEQYF.

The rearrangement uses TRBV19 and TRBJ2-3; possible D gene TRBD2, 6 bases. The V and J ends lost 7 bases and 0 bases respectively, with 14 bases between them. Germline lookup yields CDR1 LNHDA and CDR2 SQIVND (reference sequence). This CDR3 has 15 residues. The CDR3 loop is CASNRGTASTDTQYF. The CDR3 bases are TGTGCCAGTAACCGCGGGACGGCTAGCACAGATACGCAGTATTTT.

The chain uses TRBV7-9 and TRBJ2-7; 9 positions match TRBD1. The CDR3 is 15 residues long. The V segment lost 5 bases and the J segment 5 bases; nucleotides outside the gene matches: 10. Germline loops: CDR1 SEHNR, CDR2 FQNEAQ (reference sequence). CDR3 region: CASSQAGTGFNEQYF. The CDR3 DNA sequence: TGTGCCAGCAGCCAGGCCGGGACAGGGTTCAACGAGCAGTACTTC.

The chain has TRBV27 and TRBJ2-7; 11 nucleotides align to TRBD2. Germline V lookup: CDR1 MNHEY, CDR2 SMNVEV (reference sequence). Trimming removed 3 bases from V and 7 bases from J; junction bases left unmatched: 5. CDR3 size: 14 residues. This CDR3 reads CASSFTSGRWEQYF. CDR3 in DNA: TGTGCCAGCAGTTTCACTAGCGGGAGATGGGAGCAGTACTTC.

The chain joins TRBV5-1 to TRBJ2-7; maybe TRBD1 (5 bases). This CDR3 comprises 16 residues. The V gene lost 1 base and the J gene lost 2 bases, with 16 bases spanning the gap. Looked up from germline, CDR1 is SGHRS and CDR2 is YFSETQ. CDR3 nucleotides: TGCGCCAGCAGCTTGTTTTCCGGCAGGACAACCTACGAGCAGTACTTC. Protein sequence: CASSLFSGRTTYEQYF.

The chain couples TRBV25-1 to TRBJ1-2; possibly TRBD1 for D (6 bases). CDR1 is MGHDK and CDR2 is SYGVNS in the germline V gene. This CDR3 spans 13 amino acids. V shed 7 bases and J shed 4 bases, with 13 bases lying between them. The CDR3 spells CASNTGMGYGYTF. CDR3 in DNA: TGTGCCAGCAATACAGGGATGGGCTATGGCTACACCTTC.

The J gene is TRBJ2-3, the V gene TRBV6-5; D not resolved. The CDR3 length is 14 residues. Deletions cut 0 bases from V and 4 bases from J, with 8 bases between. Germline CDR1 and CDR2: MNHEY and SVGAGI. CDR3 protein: CASSYSTGSDTQYF. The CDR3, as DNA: TGTGCCAGCAGTTACTCGACTGGTTCAGATACGCAGTATTTT.

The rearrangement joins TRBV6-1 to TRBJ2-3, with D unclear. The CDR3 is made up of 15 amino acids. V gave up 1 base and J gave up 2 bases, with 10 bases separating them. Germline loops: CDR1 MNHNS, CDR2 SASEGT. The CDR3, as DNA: TGTGCCAGCAGTGAAGTTCCAGTTTTCACAGATACGCAGTATTTT. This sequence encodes CASSEVPVFTDTQYF.

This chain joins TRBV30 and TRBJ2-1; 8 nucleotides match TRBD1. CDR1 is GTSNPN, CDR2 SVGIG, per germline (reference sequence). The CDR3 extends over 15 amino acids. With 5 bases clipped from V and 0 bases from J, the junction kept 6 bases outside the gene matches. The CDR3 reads CAWYGQGSSYNEQFF. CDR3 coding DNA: TGTGCCTGGTACGGACAGGGCAGCTCCTACAATGAGCAGTTCTTC.

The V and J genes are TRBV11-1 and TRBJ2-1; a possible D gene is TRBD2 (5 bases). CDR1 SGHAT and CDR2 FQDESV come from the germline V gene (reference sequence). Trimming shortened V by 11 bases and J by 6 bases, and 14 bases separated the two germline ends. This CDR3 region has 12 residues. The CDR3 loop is CAARSGPNEQFF. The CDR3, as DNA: TGTGCCGCTAGAAGCGGACCCAATGAGCAGTTCTTC.

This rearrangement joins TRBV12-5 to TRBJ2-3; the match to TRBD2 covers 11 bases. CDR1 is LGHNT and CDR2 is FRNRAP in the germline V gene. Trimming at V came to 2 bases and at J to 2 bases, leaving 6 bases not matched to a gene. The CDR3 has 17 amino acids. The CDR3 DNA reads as TGTGCTAGTGGTTTGACCACTAGCGGGGGAAACACAGATACGCAGTATTTT. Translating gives CASGLTTSGGNTDTQYF.

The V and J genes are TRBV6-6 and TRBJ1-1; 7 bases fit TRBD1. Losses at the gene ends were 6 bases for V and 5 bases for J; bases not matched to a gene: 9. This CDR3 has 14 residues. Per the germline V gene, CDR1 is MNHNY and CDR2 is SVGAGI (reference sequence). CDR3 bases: TGTGCCAGCAGCCGGGAGGGGGCGAGAACTGAAGCTTTCTTT. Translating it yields CASSREGARTEAFF.

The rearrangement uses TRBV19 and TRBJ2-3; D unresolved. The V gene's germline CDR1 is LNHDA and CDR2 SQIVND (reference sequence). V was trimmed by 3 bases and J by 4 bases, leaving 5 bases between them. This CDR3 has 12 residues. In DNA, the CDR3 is TGTGCCAGTAGTATTTCGGCAGATACGCAGTATTTT. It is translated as CASSISADTQYF.